This T cell receptor beta chain comes out of a study of beta chain features in type 1 diabetes. For the study at large: Examined across all samples were around 110 million sorted cells.

Trimming cost V 6 bases and J 6 bases, with 9 bases left between them. The germline CDR1 and CDR2 sequences are MNHNY and SVGAGI (reference sequence). This CDR3 contains 11 residues. About this clone itself: Its antigen is not identified.

Study-wide points: Because the template was cDNA, high-expressing cells might be over-represented.

Of the isolated RNA, all was reverse transcribed, and so the sequenced material was expressed TCRB transcripts. Assay used: immunoSEQ multiplex PCR; TCRdb lists only in-frame clones, some missing. There are 400,000 to 600,000 clones in the sample; approximately 31% occur only once, and almost 0.065% lies in the top ten. The source is a man younger than 30 in good health. J is TRBJ2-7 and V is TRBV6-6; D gene ambiguous. Sequences were obtained from naive CD4+ T cells from blood. The CDR3 loop reads CASRKESEQYF. As DNA, the CDR3 is TGTGCCAGCAGGAAAGAGAGCGAGCAGTACTTC.